This T cell receptor beta chain was identified in a study of Graves' ophthalmopathy and Graves' hyperthyroidism. For repertoire sequencing, the TCR beta CDR3 regions were amplified from RNA transcripts. RT-PCR with HTBI primers came first, then second-round multiplex PCR. Using its own MiXCR run on the multiplex PCR reads, TCRdb lists one record per CDR3 protein. The table has about 230,000 distinct CDR3 sequences, less than 55% seen once. Orbital computed tomography and thyroid ultrasound, along with TRAb, serum thyroxine and clinical symptoms, underpinned diagnosis. The sequence derives from an adult man with Graves' ophthalmopathy. Sequenced material: peripheral blood.

The CDR3 protein is CASNQRREDGYTF. In nucleotides, the CDR3 is TGTGCCAGTAACCAACGCAGGGAGGATGGCTACACCTTC. This chain connects TRBV19 to TRBJ1-2; possible D gene TRBD1, 5 bases. V was pared by 7 bases and J by 6 bases, with 15 bases between. This CDR3 region has 13 residues. Germline V gene lookup returns CDR1 LNHDA and CDR2 SQIVND (reference sequence).